Here is one T cell receptor (beta chain) with its context. The target antigen is unknown. The data belong to a study of PD-L1 blockade in urothelial cancer. CDR1 and CDR2 from the germline V gene are MDHEN and SYDVKM. With 5 bases clipped from V and 6 bases from J, the junction kept 5 bases outside the gene matches. This CDR3 contains 14 residues. Only in-frame clones appear in the TCRdb table, and some are missing; sequencing was by immunoSEQ multiplex PCR. The table shows tens of thousands of clones, with 87% occurring only once. Study outcomes and limitations: Pretreatment blood TCR clonality under the median forecast improved survival.

Diagnoses among patients were locally advanced or metastatic urothelial carcinoma. The sequenced sample was PBMCs, obtained around atezolizumab (anti-PD-L1) treatment. The rearrangement uses TRBV28 and TRBJ2-2; 8 nucleotides agree with TRBD1. The sequence was obtained from a man in his sixties with urothelial cancer. The CDR3 DNA reads as TGTGCCAGCAGTCCCGACAGGGGTCCCGGGGAGCTGTTTTTT. This gives the protein CASSPDRGPGELFF.